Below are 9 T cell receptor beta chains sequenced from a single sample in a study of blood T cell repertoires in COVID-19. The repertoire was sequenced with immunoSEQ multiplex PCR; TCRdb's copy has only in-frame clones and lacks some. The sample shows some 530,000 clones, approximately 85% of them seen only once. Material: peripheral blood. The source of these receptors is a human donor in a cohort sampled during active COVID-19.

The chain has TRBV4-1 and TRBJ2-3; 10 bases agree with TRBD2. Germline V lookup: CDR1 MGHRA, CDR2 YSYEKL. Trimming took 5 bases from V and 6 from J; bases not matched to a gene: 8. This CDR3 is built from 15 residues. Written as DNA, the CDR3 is TGCGCCAGCAGCTTCCTAGCGGGAGCTGCGGATACGCAGTATTTT. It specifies CASSFLAGAADTQYF.

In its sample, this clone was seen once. The CDR3 region has the DNA TGTGCCAGCAGCTTGGGACTTGACTCCTACGAGCAGTACTTC. Protein: CASSLGLDSYEQYF. The chain recombines TRBV11-3 with TRBJ2-7; D might be TRBD2 (6 bases). CDR1 and CDR2 from the germline V gene are SGHNT and YENEEA. The V gene lost 3 bases and the J gene lost 0 bases, with 9 bases spanning the gap. The CDR3 length is 14 residues.

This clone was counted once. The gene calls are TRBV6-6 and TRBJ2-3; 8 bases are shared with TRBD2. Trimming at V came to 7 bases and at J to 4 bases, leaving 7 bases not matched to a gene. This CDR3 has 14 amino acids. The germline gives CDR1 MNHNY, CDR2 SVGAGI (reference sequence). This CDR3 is CASKRIAGSDTQYF. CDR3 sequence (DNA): TGTGCCAGCAAGCGAATAGCGGGGTCAGATACGCAGTATTTT.

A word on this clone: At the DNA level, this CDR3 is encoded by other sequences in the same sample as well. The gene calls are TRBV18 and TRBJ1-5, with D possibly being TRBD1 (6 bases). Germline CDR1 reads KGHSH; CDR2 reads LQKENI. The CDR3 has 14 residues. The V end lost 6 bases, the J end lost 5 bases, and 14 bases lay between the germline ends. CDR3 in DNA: TGTGCCAGCTCCCCGAGCGGGGGCTATCAGCCCCAGCATTTT. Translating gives CASSPSGGYQPQHF.

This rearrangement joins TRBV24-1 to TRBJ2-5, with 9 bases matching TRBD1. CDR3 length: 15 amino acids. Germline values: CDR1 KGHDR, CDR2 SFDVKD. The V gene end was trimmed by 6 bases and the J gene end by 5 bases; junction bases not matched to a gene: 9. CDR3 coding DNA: TGTGCCACCAGTTCCGGGACAGGGATGGGGGAGACCCAGTACTTC. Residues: CATSSGTGMGETQYF.

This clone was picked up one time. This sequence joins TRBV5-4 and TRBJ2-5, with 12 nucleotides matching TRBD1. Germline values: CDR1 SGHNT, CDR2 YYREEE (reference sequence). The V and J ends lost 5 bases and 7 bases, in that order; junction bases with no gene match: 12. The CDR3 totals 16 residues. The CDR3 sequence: CASSPRGQGARGTQYF. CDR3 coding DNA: TGTGCCAGCAGTCCCCGGGGACAGGGGGCCCGGGGGACCCAGTACTTC.

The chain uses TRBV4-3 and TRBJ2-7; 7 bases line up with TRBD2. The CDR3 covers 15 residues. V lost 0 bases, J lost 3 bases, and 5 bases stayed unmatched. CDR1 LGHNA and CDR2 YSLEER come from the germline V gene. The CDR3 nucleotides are TGCGCCAGCAGCCAAGAAGTGGGGGACTACTACGAGCAGTACTTC. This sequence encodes CASSQEVGDYYEQYF.

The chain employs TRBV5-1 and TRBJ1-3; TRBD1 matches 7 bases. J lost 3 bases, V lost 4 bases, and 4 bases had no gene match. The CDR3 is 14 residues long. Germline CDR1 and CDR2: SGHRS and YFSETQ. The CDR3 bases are TGCGCCAGCAGCCCGGGGACAGTTGGAAACACCATATATTTT. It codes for CASSPGTVGNTIYF. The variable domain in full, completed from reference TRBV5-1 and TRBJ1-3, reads KAGVTQTPRYLIKTRGQQVTLSCSPISGHRSVSWYQQTPGQGLQFLFEYFSETQRNKGNFPGRFSGRQFSNSRSEMNVSTLELGDSALYLCASSPGTVGNTIYFGEGSWLTVV.

CDR3 DNA: TGTGCCAGCAAAGGAGGACTAGCAGTAGATACGCAGTATTTT. This encodes CASKGGLAVDTQYF. J is TRBJ2-3 and V is TRBV28; TRBD2 aligns across 8 bases. The germline V gene encodes CDR1 MDHEN and CDR2 SYDVKM. The CDR3 extends over 14 amino acids. Trimming at V came to 7 bases and at J to 5 bases, leaving 8 bases not matched to a gene. Using reference TRBV28 and TRBJ2-3 for the parts outside the CDR3, the full variable domain is DVKVTQSSRYLVKRTGEKVFLECVQDMDHENMFWYRQDPGLGLRLIYFSYDVKMKEKGDIPEGYSVSREKKERFSLILESASTNQTSMYLCASKGGLAVDTQYFGPGTRLTVL.